One and the same sample provided the 25 T cell receptor beta chains below, sequenced in a study of shared clonotypes between healthy human individuals (dated by TCRdb to about 2020). Library prep was done by the immunoSEQ multiplex PCR assay. TCRdb obtained this table from immuneACCESS and retained in-frame rearrangements with V and J assigned. These tables miss some clones; where compared with another copy, unresolved V genes account for less than half of the shortfall, and the remainder is unexplained. The sample table holds fewer than 1.8 million clones, of which 97% to 99% were seen once. Together, the top ten hold about 0.35% of the sample. The sequenced sample was naive CD4+ T cells sorted from blood. The sample's cell subset or site label, in plain terms: CD45RA+ positively selected. Receptors originate from a man younger than 40 in good health.

The chain employs TRBV7-2 and TRBJ2-1, with D tentatively TRBD1 (5 bases). V lost 4 bases, J lost 4 bases, and 17 bases lay in between. The CDR3 has 16 residues. CDR1 is SGHTA and CDR2 is FQGNSA in the germline V gene. In DNA, the CDR3 is TGTGCCAGCAGCTCGAGGTGGGCAGGGTCTTACAATGAGCAGTTCTTC. As protein: CASSSRWAGSYNEQFF.

The chain combines TRBV14 with TRBJ2-1; D perhaps matches TRBD2 (6 bases). Germline V CDR1 and CDR2: SGHDN, FVKESK. V was shortened by 3 bases and J by 3 bases, with 9 bases between the two germline ends. The CDR3 sequence is 14 residues long. The CDR3 is CASSQRAGYNEQFF. The CDR3 DNA reads as TGTGCCAGCAGCCAGAGAGCGGGCTACAATGAGCAGTTCTTC.

This chain connects TRBV11-3 to TRBJ2-3; 7 bases agree with TRBD2. There are 14 residues in the CDR3. The J segment lost 4 bases and the V segment lost 5 bases, leaving 6 bases of the junction unmatched. Germline V gene lookup returns CDR1 SGHNT and CDR2 YENEEA. CDR3 amino acids: CASSASGAADTQYF. The CDR3, as DNA: TGTGCCAGCAGCGCTAGCGGAGCCGCAGATACGCAGTATTTT.

The chain joins TRBV7-9 to TRBJ1-2, with D hard to call. Looked up from germline, CDR1 is SEHNR and CDR2 is FQNEAQ (reference sequence). Trimming stripped 1 base from V and 12 bases from J, with 9 bases between. CDR3 length: 11 amino acids. The CDR3 DNA sequence: TGTGCCAGCAGCTTAGTATTCGAAGACACCTTC. Translation: CASSLVFEDTF.

The CDR3 reads CASSKSEGFWEQYF. The CDR3 DNA reads TGTGCCAGCAGCAAATCGGAGGGGTTTTGGGAGCAGTACTTC. J is TRBJ2-7 and V is TRBV7-9; a possible D gene is TRBD2 (6 bases). Germline CDR1 SEHNR, CDR2 FQNEAQ (reference sequence). Trimming pared 5 bases from V and 7 bases from J, leaving 18 bases between. The CDR3 has 14 amino acids.

CDR3 residues: CASSPLENYGYTF. CDR3 coding DNA: TGTGCCAGCTCACCTCTAGAGAACTATGGCTACACCTTC. The chain recombines TRBV18 with TRBJ1-2; D uncertain. Trimming shortened V by 3 bases and J by 2 bases, and 7 bases separated the two germline ends. Germline assignment: CDR1 KGHSH and CDR2 LQKENI. This CDR3 is 13 amino acids long. Based on the CDR3 plus reference TRBV18 and TRBJ1-2, the full variable domain is NAGVMQNPRHLVRRRGQEARLRCSPMKGHSHVYWYRQLPEEGLKFMVYLQKENIIDESGMPKERFSAEFPKEGPSILRIQQVVRGDSAAYFCASSPLENYGYTFGSGTRLTVV.

The V gene is TRBV5-1, the J gene TRBJ1-1; D is uncertain. The V end was cut by 5 bases, the J end by 3 bases, with 11 bases between. Germline lookup yields CDR1 SGHRS and CDR2 YFSETQ. This CDR3 region has 13 residues. The CDR3 DNA is TGCGCCAGCAGGACCGTTAAGGACACTGAAGCTTTCTTT. Protein: CASRTVKDTEAFF.

The chain employs TRBV10-3 and TRBJ2-1; 7 bases map to TRBD2. Trimming cost V 6 bases and J 4 bases; bases outside gene matches: 6. CDR1 and CDR2 from the germline V gene are ENHRY and SYGVKD. CDR3 length equals 14 residues. The CDR3 region has the DNA TGTGCCATCAGGGAAGGGACTAAATACAATGAGCAGTTCTTC. As protein: CAIREGTKYNEQFF.

The chain has TRBV28 and TRBJ1-2; D is ambiguous. The CDR3 length is 12 residues. Trimming removed 9 bases from V and 7 bases from J, with 15 bases in between. Germline lookup yields CDR1 MDHEN and CDR2 SYDVKM. CDR3 coding DNA: TGTGCCAGTACGGCTTTACGGAGTGGCTACACCTTC. Residues: CASTALRSGYTF.

V and J are TRBV9 and TRBJ2-1; possibly TRBD1 for D (6 bases). CDR3 size: 15 residues. Deletions cut 0 bases from V and 2 bases from J, with 9 bases between. Germline loops: CDR1 SGDLS, CDR2 YYNGEE. This chain's CDR3 is CASSVDQGPYNEQFF. CDR3 DNA sequence: TGTGCCAGCAGCGTAGATCAGGGGCCCTACAATGAGCAGTTCTTC.

The chain is built from TRBV27 and TRBJ2-3; no definite D call. The CDR3 covers 15 residues. Looked up from germline, CDR1 is MNHEY and CDR2 is SMNVEV (reference sequence). V was clipped by 5 bases and J by 2 bases, with 14 bases between them. The CDR3 region has the DNA TGTGCCAGCAGTCCGTCCCTCTCACCCACAGATACGCAGTATTTT. This sequence encodes CASSPSLSPTDTQYF.

The J gene is TRBJ2-6, the V gene TRBV7-9; weak D call: TRBD1 (5 bases). This CDR3 region has 15 residues. The V gene's germline CDR1 is SEHNR and CDR2 FQNEAQ (reference sequence). V was trimmed by 5 bases and J by 2 bases, leaving 10 bases between them. The CDR3 DNA is TGTGCCAGCAGCGAAGGGGTAACTGGGGCCAACGTCCTGACTTTC. It encodes CASSEGVTGANVLTF.

On this clone itself: Other DNA sequences in this sample translate to the same CDR3. The chain uses TRBV5-6 and TRBJ1-2; 7 nucleotides line up with TRBD1. Germline CDR1 and CDR2: SGHDT and YYEEEE. J was trimmed by 5 bases and V by 0 bases; bases with no gene match: 1. CDR3 length: 13 amino acids. The CDR3 sequence: CASSLDRGYGYTF. In nucleotides, the CDR3 is TGTGCCAGCAGCTTGGACAGGGGTTATGGCTACACCTTC.

The chain is built from TRBV29-1 and TRBJ2-1, with D maybe TRBD2 (6 bases). Germline V gene lookup returns CDR1 SQVTM and CDR2 ANQGSEA. The CDR3 runs 15 residues. Trimming shortened V by 6 bases and J by 4 bases, and 19 bases separated the two germline ends. This CDR3 reads CSVETNEGRYNEQFF. CDR3 nucleotides: TGCAGCGTCGAGACGAACGAGGGGAGGTACAATGAGCAGTTCTTC.

The chain couples TRBV7-9 to TRBJ2-3; TRBD1 might be the D (6 bases). The germline CDR1 and CDR2 sequences are SEHNR and FQNEAQ (reference sequence). Between the trimmed V and J ends, which lost 3 bases and 8 bases, there was a span of 18 bases. This CDR3 has 15 residues. This CDR3 is CASSFGAGERGTQYF. CDR3 DNA: TGTGCCAGCAGCTTCGGGGCAGGGGAACGGGGTACGCAGTATTTT.

The V gene is TRBV2, the J gene TRBJ2-2; 7 bases line up with TRBD1. This CDR3 region has 13 residues. Germline CDR1 and CDR2: SNHLY and FYNNEI. The V gene end was trimmed by 8 bases and the J gene end by 1 base; junction bases not matched to a gene: 1. The CDR3 region has the DNA TGTGCCAGCGGGACAGAGAACACCGGGGAGCTGTTTTTT. Encoded protein: CASGTENTGELFF.

This clone was detected only once. The V and J genes are TRBV15 and TRBJ1-3; no clear D gene. V lost 0 bases to trimming and J lost 0 bases, with 6 bases between them. Germline V gene data show CDR1 as LNHNV and CDR2 as YYDKDF (reference sequence). The CDR3 has 15 residues. The CDR3 DNA reads TGTGCCACCAGCAGAGACCTAACCTCTGGAAACACCATATATTTT. Amino acid sequence: CATSRDLTSGNTIYF.

V is TRBV14 and J is TRBJ2-7; 9 nucleotides align to TRBD1. The CDR3 sequence is 15 residues long. Trimming at V came to 4 bases and at J to 2 bases, leaving 6 bases not matched to a gene. CDR1 and CDR2 (germline): SGHDN, FVKESK. The CDR3 bases are TGTGCCAGCAGCCGCGGGACAGGGAGGACCTACGAGCAGTACTTC. Residues: CASSRGTGRTYEQYF. The full variable domain, rest sourced from reference TRBV14 and TRBJ2-7, is EAGVTQFPSHSVIEKGQTVTLRCDPISGHDNLYWYRRVMGKEIKFLLHFVKESKQDESGMPNNRFLAERTGGTYSTLKVQPAELEDSGVYFCASSRGTGRTYEQYFGPGTRLTVT.

As to this clone: This specimen includes other DNA sequences encoding the same CDR3. V is TRBV9 and J is TRBJ2-1; 11 bases agree with TRBD2. Germline CDR1 SGDLS, CDR2 YYNGEE. J gave up 4 bases and V 0 bases, and 3 bases lay outside the gene matches. The CDR3 contains 16 residues. The CDR3 nucleotides are TGTGCCAGCAGCGTAGCCGGGACTAGCGGATACAATGAGCAGTTCTTC. Residues: CASSVAGTSGYNEQFF.

The chain is built from TRBV7-2 and TRBJ1-1, with D perhaps TRBD1 (6 bases). Germline loops: CDR1 SGHTA, CDR2 FQGNSA. The CDR3 runs to 14 residues. With 2 bases removed from V and 4 bases from J, the gap between germline ends came to 11 bases. The CDR3 sequence: CASSLYRVGTEAFF. The CDR3 DNA reads TGTGCCAGCAGCTTATACAGGGTGGGCACTGAAGCTTTCTTT.

This clone is a singleton in its sample. The chain carries TRBV6-6 and TRBJ2-3; D gene unclear. Between the trimmed V and J ends, which lost 6 bases and 1 base, there was a span of 14 bases. The germline V gene has CDR1 MNHNY and CDR2 SVGAGI (reference sequence). The CDR3 sequence is 15 residues long. The CDR3 sequence is CASRSPVLGTDTQYF. CDR3 DNA sequence: TGTGCCAGCAGGTCCCCGGTCCTCGGCACAGATACGCAGTATTTT.

The chain uses TRBV5-4 and TRBJ2-1; TRBD2 might be the D (5 bases). The CDR3 is 13 residues long. V gave up 4 bases and J gave up 4 bases, with 9 bases separating them. Germline V gene lookup returns CDR1 SGHNT and CDR2 YYREEE (reference sequence). The DNA of the CDR3 is TGTGCCAGCAGCAGGGAGCGTTACAATGAGCAGTTCTTC. It codes for CASSRERYNEQFF.

The rearrangement joins TRBV2 to TRBJ2-7; D not certain. The CDR3 has 14 residues. CDR1 and CDR2 from the germline V gene are SNHLY and FYNNEI. The V end lost 7 bases, the J end lost 0 bases, and 13 bases lay between the germline ends. In DNA form, the CDR3 reads TGTGCCAGCACATACGAGTTAAGCTCCTACGAGCAGTACTTC. Translation gives CASTYELSSYEQYF. Full variable domain (remainder filled in from reference TRBV2 and TRBJ2-7): EPEVTQTPSHQVTQMGQEVILRCVPISNHLYFYWYRQILGQKVEFLVSFYNNEISEKSEIFDDQFSVERPDGSNFTLKIRSTKLEDSAMYFCASTYELSSYEQYFGPGTRLTVT.

The rearrangement joins TRBV18 to TRBJ1-2, with 10 bases aligning to TRBD1. Germline lookup yields CDR1 KGHSH and CDR2 LQKENI. There are 17 residues in the CDR3. V shed 3 bases and J 6 bases; nucleotides not matched to a gene: 13. This CDR3 reads CASSPSTTGTGENGYTF. Here the CDR3 DNA reads TGTGCCAGCTCACCGAGTACTACCGGGACAGGGGAAAATGGCTACACCTTC.

The chain recombines TRBV2 with TRBJ2-3, with D perhaps TRBD1 (6 bases). This CDR3 is built from 14 residues. The V gene's germline CDR1 is SNHLY and CDR2 FYNNEI. The V end lost 6 bases, the J end lost 4 bases, and 14 bases lay between the germline ends. The CDR3 DNA reads TGTGCCAGCAGAAAAAGGACAGCTCCAGATACGCAGTATTTT. Translation: CASRKRTAPDTQYF.